The present T cell receptor beta chain was sequenced within a study of shared clonotypes between healthy human individuals. Here immunoSEQ multiplex PCR was the method, and the copy in TCRdb shows in-frame clones only, minus some. The data contain around 700,000 clones, around 92% of them seen just once; the ten biggest clones take up approximately 25%. The CDR3 contains 18 residues. Germline-derived CDR1 and CDR2 are SNHLY and FYNNEI. V was trimmed by 6 bases and J by 5 bases, leaving 26 bases between them. CD45RO-negative CD8 cells positively selected for CCR7 made up the naive population, which excluded terminally differentiated effector memory CD45RA+ cells.

V is TRBV2 and J is TRBJ2-1; TRBD2 is a possible D gene (5 bases). This clonotype was sampled from a man aged 30 to 39 in good health. The sample consisted of naive CD8+ T cells sorted from blood. The CDR3 is CASSLPNHRSGRDNEQFF. As DNA, the CDR3 is TGTGCCAGCAGCCTACCAAATCACCGGAGCGGAAGAGACAATGAGCAGTTCTTC.